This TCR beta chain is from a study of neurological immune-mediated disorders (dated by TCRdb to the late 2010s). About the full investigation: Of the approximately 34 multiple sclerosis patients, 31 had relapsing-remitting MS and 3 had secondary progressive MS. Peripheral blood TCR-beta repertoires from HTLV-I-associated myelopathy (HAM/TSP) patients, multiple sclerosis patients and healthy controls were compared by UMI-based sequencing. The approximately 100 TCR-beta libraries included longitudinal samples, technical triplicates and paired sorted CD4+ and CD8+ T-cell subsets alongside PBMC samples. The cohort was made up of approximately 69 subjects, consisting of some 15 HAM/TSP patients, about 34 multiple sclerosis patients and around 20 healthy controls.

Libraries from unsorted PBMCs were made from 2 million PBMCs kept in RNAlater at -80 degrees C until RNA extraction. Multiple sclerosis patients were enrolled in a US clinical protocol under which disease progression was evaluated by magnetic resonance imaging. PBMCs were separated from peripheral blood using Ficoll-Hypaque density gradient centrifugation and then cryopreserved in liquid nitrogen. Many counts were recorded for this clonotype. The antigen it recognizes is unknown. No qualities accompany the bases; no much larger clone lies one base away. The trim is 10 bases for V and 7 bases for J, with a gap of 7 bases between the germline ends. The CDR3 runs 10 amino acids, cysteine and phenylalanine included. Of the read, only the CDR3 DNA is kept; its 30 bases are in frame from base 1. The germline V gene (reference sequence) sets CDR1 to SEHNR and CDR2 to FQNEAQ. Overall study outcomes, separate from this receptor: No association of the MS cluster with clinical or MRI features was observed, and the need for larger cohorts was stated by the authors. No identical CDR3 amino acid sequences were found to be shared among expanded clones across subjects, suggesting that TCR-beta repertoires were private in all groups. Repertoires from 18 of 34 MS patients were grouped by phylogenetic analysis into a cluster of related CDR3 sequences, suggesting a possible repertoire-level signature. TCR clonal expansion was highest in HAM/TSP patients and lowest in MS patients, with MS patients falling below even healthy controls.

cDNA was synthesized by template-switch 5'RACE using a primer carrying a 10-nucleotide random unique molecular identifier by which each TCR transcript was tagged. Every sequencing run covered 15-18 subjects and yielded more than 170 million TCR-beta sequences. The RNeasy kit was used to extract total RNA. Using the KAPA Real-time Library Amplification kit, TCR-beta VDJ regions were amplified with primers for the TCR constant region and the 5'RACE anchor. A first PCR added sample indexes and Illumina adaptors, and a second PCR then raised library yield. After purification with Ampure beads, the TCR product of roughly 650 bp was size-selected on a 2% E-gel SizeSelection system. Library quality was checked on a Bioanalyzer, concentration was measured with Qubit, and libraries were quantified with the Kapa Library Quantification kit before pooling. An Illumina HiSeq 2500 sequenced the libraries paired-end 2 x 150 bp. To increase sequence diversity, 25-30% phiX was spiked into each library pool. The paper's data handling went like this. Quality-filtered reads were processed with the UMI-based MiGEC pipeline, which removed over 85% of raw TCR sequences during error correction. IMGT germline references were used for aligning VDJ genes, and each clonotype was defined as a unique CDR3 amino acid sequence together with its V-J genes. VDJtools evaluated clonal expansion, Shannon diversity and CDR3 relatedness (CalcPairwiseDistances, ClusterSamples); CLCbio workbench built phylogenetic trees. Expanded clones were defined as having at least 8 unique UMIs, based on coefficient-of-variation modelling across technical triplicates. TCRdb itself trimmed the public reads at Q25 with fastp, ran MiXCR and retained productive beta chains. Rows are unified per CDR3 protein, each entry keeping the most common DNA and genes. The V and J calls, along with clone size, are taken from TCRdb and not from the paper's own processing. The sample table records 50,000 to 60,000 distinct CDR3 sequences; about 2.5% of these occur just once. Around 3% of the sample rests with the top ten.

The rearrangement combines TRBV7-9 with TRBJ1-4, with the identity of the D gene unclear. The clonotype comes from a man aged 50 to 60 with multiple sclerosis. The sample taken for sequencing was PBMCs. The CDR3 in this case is CAIGSEKLFF. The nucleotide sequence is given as TGTGCCATAGGGAGTGAAAAACTGTTTTTT.